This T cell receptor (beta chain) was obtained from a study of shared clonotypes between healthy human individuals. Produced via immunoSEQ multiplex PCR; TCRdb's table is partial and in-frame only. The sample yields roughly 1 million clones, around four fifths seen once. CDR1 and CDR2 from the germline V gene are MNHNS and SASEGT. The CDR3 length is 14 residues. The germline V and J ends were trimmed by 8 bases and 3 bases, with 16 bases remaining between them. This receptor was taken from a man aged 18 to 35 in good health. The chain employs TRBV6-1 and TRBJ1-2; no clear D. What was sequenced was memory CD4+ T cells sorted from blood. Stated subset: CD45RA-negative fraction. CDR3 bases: TGTGCCAGCCGCCCCCCTCACGGGGACTATGGCTACACCTTC. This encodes CASRPPHGDYGYTF.